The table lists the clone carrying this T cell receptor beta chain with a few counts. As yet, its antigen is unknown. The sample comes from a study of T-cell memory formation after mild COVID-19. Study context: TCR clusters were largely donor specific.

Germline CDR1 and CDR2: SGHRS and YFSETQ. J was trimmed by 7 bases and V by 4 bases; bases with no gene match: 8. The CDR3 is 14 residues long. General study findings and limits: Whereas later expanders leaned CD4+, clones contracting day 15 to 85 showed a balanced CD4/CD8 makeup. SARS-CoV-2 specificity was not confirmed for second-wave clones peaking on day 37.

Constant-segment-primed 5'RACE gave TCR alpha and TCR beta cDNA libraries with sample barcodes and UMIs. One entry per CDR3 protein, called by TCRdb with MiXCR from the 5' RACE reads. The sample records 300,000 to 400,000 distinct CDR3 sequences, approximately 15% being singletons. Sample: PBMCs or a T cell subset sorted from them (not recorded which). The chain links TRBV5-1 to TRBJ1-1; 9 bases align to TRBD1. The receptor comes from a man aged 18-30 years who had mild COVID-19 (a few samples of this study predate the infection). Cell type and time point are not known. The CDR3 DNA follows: TGCGCCAGCAGCCCCGGGGACAGGGAAAATGAAGCTTTCTTT. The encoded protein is CASSPGDRENEAFF.